This TCR beta chain was sequenced in a study of blood T cell repertoires in COVID-19. The overall study: Both acute and convalescent COVID-19 samples were obtained from the United States, Italy and Spain. PBMCs, B-cell-depleted T cells, or T cells were the source of the cDNA or gDNA that made up the material.

V lost 5 bases and J 13 bases, leaving 18 bases between the germline ends. Germline V gene sequence: CDR1 SGHNT, CDR2 YENEEA. The CDR3 is 12 amino acids. In the original analysis: Counts of nucleated cells, estimated from reference gene primer amplification, were obtained. Sequenced by immunoSEQ multiplex PCR; TCRdb stores in-frame clones only, minus some. V and J calls and clone size follow that table, whereas D and trimming were derived from the DNA. The sample includes 150,000 to 200,000 clones, approximately 86% of them seen just once. The sequence came from a woman older than 75 in a cohort sampled during active or convalescent COVID-19. V and J are TRBV11-3 and TRBJ2-7; perhaps TRBD1 as D (5 bases). Sequenced sample: peripheral blood. CDR3 bases: TGTGCCAGCAGCCCTCAAGACGCAGGACAATACTTC. Protein sequence: CASSPQDAGQYF.